Listed here are 2 T cell receptor beta chains from one sample, sequenced in a study of blood T cells in healthy people across ages. A second PCR of 7 to 11 cycles used a sample-barcoded 5' primer and a J-beta primer mix. Via MiXCR, TCRdb re-called the 5' RACE reads, giving one row per CDR3 protein. This sample yields around 1.7 million distinct CDR3 sequences, of which roughly 27% are seen a single time; roughly 8% belongs to the top ten. The sample was blood. The origin of the receptors is a woman aged 25-40 years in good health.

This clonotype came up a few times. The rearrangement links TRBV6-6 to TRBJ1-1, with a tentative D call TRBD1 (6 bases). The CDR3 totals 13 residues. CDR1 MNHNY and CDR2 SVGAGI come from the germline V gene (reference sequence). With 5 bases removed from V and 7 bases from J, the gap between germline ends came to 14 bases. The CDR3 DNA sequence: TGTGCCAGCAGTCGCGGAGGGGGGATTGAAGCTTTCTTT. Protein: CASSRGGGIEAFF.

This clonotype was observed many times. The CDR3 spells CASSQEPNYGYTF. The CDR3 DNA reads as TGCGCCAGCAGCCAAGAGCCCAACTATGGCTACACCTTC. The chain is built from TRBV4-3 and TRBJ1-2; D is undetermined. Germline CDR1 is LGHNA and CDR2 is YSLEER. The CDR3 extends over 13 amino acids. The V end was cut by 0 bases, the J end by 2 bases, with 4 bases between.